The clone carrying this TCR beta chain is categorized as medium-sized. No antigen is known for it. Unmatched junction bases numbered 4, after V lost 1 base and J lost 3 bases. The CDR3 length is 15 residues. Germline V gene lookup returns CDR1 LGHNA and CDR2 YSLEER. This sample was taken from a study of coeliac disease. In the study overall: Disease groups: newly diagnosed active, refractory type I, gluten-free-diet controlled. Study-level points and caveats: The authors judged this method unsuitable for unbiased gliadin-specific T cell detection.

Sequencing used immunoSEQ multiplex PCR; TCRdb keeps in-frame clones, though not all of them. This sample has roughly 4,700 clones, with less than 80% found just once. J is TRBJ2-3 and V is TRBV4-3; 7 positions agree with TRBD2. The receptor's source is a woman in her 40s. Sequenced sample: lymphocytes from the gut lamina propria. CDR3 coding DNA: TGCGCCAGCAGCCAAGTGAGCGGGAAAACAGATACGCAGTATTTT. This translates into CASSQVSGKTDTQYF.